This record concerns one T cell receptor beta chain sequence. The antigen this receptor binds is unknown. No much larger clone is present one base from it, and per-base qualities are unavailable. This sample stems from a study of PD-L1 blockade in urothelial cancer (TCRdb year 2017). Describing the broader study: All patients started therapy in the mid-2010s and received atezolizumab 1,200 mg intravenously every 3 weeks. About 90% of the roughly 29 patients were identified as males with urothelial cancer of bladder origin, and a prior smoking history was reported by 18 of 29 patients. An ECOG performance status of 0 or 1 was recorded for the patients, and 0 to 3 prior chemotherapy regimens had been received by the patients. Blood samples were analyzed at 3 weeks after treatment start (second dose) and at 6 weeks after treatment start. A median of approximately 140,000 T cells and just over 80,000 unique TCRs was obtained from blood samples, and a median clonality of roughly 0.08 was observed. The study was an exploratory multi-omic analysis of somatic, immune and clinical correlates of response to PD-L1 blockade with atezolizumab in urothelial cancer. TCR sequencing covered pretreatment tumor samples and matched, serially collected peripheral blood taken before and after atezolizumab treatment. Progression-free survival longer than 6 months counted as durable clinical benefit, and TCR features were additionally tested against both progression-free and overall survival. Whole exome sequencing and RNA sequencing of pretreatment tumors were performed alongside TCR sequencing in the same patients. Durable clinical benefit was achieved by nine patients but not by the remaining 20. Pretreatment blood TCR-seq was available for about 27 patients, at least one posttreatment blood collection was obtained for 24 patients, and tumor TCR-seq was available for 24 patients. What the work shows at the level of the full study, not this receptor alone: Improved progression-free and overall survival was associated with having pretreatment peripheral blood TCR clonality below the median. Because the sample size was small (n ≈ 27) and many of the analyses were exploratory, the results are meant to be hypothesis-generating. Greater expansion of tumor-associated TCR clones in peripheral blood 3 weeks after the start of treatment was observed in patients with durable benefit (n ≈ 20, p = 0.022).

To estimate absolute template abundance from read counts, synthetic TCR analog templates were spiked into each PCR. The immunoSEQ assay was used to amplify TCRbeta CDR3 regions from genomic DNA with bias-controlled V and J gene primers. Sequencing of rearranged TCRbeta segments was performed at approximately 20X coverage. The original pipeline was this. Clustering was used to correct sequencing errors, and CDR3s were annotated against IMGT so that V, D and J genes could be assigned. Downstream analyses used only productive TCRbeta rearrangements, leaving out any out-of-frame or stop-codon sequences. Clonality was calculated as one minus the Shannon entropy normalized by the log of the number of unique productive sequences. Clones differing between time points or between blood and tumor were identified using Fisher's exact test with Benjamini-Hochberg correction, with an adjusted p below 0.01 applied as the threshold. TCRdb took over this immuneACCESS table, retaining in-frame rearrangements with V and J assigned. Such tables are incomplete; in checked studies, under half of the missing clones stem from an unresolved V gene, and the remainder is unexplained. The DNA was the basis for D and trimming; V, J and clone size are from that table. This sample comprises approximately 94,000 clones, 80% to 90% of them detected only once. The ten largest clones add up to roughly 2% of the sample.

The time point label on this specimen signifies: pretreatment peripheral blood. A cohort of some 29 patients with locally advanced or metastatic urothelial carcinoma, treated at Memorial Sloan Kettering on a trial protocol, was included. Peripheral blood mononuclear cells were collected pretreatment and during treatment, with between 1 and 8 total time points per patient. The Qiagen DNeasy Blood extraction kit was used to purify genomic DNA from total PBMCs and tumor samples. Collected pretreatment and during treatment, PBMCs were isolated and stored as previously described. The CDR3 sequence holds 14 residues, the cysteine and phenylalanine included. Of all the DNA, just the CDR3 is kept, 42 bases in frame from base 1. As encoded in the germline V gene (reference sequence), CDR1 is MNHEY while CDR2 is SMNVEV. At the junction V is shortened by 6 bases and J by 2 bases, with 11 bases in between.

Sequenced here: PBMCs, sampled around atezolizumab (anti-PD-L1) treatment. This clonotype originated in a man aged 55 to 70 with urothelial cancer. The chain uses TRBV27 and TRBJ1-5; TRBD1 is possibly the D segment (5 matching bases). The sequence in DNA is TGTGCCAGCAGGGCCAGGGTGGGCAATCAGCCCCAGCATTTT. Translation gives CASRARVGNQPQHF.